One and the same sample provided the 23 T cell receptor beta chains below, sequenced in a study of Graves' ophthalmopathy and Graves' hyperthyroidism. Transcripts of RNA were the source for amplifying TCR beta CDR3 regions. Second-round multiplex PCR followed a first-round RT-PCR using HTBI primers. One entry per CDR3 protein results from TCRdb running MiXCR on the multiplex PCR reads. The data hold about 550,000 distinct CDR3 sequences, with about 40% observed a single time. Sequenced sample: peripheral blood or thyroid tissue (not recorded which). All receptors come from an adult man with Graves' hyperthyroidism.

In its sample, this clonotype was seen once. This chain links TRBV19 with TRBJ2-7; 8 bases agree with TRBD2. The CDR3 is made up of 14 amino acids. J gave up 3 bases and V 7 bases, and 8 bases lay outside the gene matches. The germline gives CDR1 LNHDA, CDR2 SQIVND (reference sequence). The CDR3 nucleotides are TGTGCCAGTACCTCGGGTAGCGGGGACTACGAGCAGTACTTC. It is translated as CASTSGSGDYEQYF.

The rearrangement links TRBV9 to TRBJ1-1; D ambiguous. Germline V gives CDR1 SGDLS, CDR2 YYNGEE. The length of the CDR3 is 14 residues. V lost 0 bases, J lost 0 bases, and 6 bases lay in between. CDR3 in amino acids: CASSVGHLNTEAFF. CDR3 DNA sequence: TGTGCCAGCAGCGTAGGACATTTGAACACTGAAGCTTTCTTT.

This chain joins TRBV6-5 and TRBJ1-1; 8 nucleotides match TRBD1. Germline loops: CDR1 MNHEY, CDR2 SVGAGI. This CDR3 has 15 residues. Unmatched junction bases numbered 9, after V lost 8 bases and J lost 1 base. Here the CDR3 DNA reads TGTGCCAGCTCATCATCCGGGACAGGGAACACTGAAGCTTTCTTT. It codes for CASSSSGTGNTEAFF.

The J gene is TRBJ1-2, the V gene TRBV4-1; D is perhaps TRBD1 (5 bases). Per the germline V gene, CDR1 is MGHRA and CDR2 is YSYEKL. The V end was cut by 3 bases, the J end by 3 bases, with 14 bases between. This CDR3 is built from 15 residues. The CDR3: CASSHRSGDDYGYTF. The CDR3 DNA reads TGCGCCAGCAGCCACCGTTCTGGGGACGACTATGGCTACACCTTC.

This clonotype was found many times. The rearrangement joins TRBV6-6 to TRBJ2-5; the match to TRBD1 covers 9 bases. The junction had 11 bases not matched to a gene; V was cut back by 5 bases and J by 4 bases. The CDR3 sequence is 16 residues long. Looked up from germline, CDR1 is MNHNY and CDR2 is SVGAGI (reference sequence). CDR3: CASSEGDRVWGETQYF. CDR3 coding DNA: TGTGCCAGCAGTGAAGGGGACAGGGTTTGGGGAGAGACCCAGTACTTC.

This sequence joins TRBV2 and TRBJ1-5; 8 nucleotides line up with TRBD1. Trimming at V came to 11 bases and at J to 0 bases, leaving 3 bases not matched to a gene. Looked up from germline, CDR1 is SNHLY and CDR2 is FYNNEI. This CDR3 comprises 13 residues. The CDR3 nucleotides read TGTGCCTGGACAGGGTTTAGCAATCAGCCCCAGCATTTT. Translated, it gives CAWTGFSNQPQHF.

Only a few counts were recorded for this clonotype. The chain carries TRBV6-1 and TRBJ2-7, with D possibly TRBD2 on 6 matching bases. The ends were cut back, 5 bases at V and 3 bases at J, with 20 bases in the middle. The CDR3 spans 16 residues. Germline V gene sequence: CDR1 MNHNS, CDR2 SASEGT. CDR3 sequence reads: CASSPERVAVSYEQYF. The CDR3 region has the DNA TGTGCCAGCAGTCCAGAGAGGGTAGCGGTGAGCTACGAGCAGTACTTC.

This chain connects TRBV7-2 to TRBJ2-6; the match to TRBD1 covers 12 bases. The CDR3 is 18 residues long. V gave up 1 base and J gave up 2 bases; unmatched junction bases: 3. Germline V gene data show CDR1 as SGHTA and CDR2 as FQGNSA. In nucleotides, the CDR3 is TGTGCCAGCAGCTTAGGTGGGACAGGGGGCGCTGGGGCCAACGTCCTGACTTTC. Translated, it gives CASSLGGTGGAGANVLTF.

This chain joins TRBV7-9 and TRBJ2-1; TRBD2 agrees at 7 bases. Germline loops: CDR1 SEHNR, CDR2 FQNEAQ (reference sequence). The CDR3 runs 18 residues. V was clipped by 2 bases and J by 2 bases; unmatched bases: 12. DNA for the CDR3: TGTGCCAGCAGCTTATACCCCCTAGCGGTACCTCCCTACAATGAGCAGTTCTTC. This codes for CASSLYPLAVPPYNEQFF.

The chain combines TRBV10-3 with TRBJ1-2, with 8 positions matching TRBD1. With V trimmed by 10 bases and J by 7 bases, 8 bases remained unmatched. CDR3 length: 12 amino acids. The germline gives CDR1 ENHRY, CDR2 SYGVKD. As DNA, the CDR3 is TGTGCCAGCAGCCGGACAGGGCCTGGCTACACCTTC. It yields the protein CASSRTGPGYTF.

CDR3 sequence reads: CASSLAGPEAFF. CDR3 coding DNA: TGTGCCAGCAGCTTAGCGGGGCCTGAAGCTTTCTTT. The V and J genes are TRBV7-9 and TRBJ1-1; tentatively, D is TRBD1 (5 bases). Trimming cost V 0 bases and J 6 bases, with 5 bases left between them. Looked up from germline, CDR1 is SEHNR and CDR2 is FQNEAQ (reference sequence). The CDR3 has 12 amino acids.

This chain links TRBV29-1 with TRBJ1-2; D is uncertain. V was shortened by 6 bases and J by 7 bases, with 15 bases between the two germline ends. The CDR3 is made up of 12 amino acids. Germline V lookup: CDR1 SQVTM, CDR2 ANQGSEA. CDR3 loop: CSVGLAGVGYTF. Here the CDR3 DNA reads TGCAGCGTCGGACTAGCGGGAGTTGGCTACACCTTC.

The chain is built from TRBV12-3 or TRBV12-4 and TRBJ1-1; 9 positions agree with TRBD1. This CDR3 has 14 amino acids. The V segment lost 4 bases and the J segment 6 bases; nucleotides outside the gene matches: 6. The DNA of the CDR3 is TGTGCCAGCAGTTCGACAGGGGGTTACGCTGAAGCTTTCTTT. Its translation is CASSSTGGYAEAFF.

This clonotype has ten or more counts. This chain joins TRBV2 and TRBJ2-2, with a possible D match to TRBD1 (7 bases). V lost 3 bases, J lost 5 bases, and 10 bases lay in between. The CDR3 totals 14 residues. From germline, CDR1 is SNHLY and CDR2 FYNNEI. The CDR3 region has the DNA TGTGCCAGCAGTGAGACAGGGAGGACCGGGGAGCTGTTTTTT. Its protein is CASSETGRTGELFF.

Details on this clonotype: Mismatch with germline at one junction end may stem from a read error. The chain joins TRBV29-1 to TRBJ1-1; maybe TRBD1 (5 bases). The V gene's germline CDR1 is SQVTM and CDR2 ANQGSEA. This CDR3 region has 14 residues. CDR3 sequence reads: CSVSKMGTNTEAFF. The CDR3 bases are TGCAGCGTTTCGAAGATGGGGACGAACACTGAGGCTTTCTTT.

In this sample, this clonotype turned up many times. In nucleotides, the CDR3 is TGTGCCACCAGTGATTCCGAAGGGGGCGTCTATGGCTACACCTTC. Translating gives CATSDSEGGVYGYTF. The chain couples TRBV24-1 to TRBJ1-2; TRBD1 matches at 7 bases. This CDR3 has 15 residues. Germline V gene data show CDR1 as KGHDR and CDR2 as SFDVKD. Trimming cost V 2 bases and J 4 bases; bases outside gene matches: 6.

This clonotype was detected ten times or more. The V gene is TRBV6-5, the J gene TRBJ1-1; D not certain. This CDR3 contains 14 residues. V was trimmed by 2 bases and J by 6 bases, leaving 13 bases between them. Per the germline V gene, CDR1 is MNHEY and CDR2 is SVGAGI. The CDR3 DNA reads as TGTGCCAGCAGTTACGCACGGCTACATGCTGAAGCTTTCTTT. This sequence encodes CASSYARLHAEAFF.

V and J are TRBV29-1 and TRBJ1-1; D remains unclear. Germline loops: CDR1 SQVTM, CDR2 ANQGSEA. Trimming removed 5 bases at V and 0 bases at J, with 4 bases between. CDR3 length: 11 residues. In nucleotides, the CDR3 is TGCAGCGTTACCGTGAACACTGAAGCTTTCTTT. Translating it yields CSVTVNTEAFF.

CDR3: CSAHRPQGRGPIYEQYF. In DNA form, the CDR3 reads TGCAGTGCTCATAGGCCCCAAGGTCGGGGTCCGATCTACGAGCAGTACTTC. The chain joins TRBV20-1 to TRBJ2-7; maybe TRBD2 (5 bases). V was shortened by 5 bases and J by 3 bases, with 26 bases between the two germline ends. Germline V gives CDR1 DFQATT, CDR2 SNEGSKA (reference sequence). The CDR3 runs to 17 residues.

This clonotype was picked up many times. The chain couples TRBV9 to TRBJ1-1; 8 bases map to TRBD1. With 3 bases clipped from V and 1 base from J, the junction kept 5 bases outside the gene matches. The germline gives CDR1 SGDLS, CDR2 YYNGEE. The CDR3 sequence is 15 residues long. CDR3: CASSGTGTGNTEAFF. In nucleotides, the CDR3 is TGTGCCAGCAGCGGAACCGGGACAGGGAACACTGAAGCTTTCTTT.

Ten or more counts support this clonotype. The CDR3 DNA reads TGTGCCAGCAGCTACGGGACAGGGGTCCCTAGGGCCCAGTACTTC. Amino acid sequence: CASSYGTGVPRAQYF. V gene TRBV7-2 combines with J gene TRBJ2-5; TRBD1 agrees at 10 bases. The CDR3 is made up of 15 amino acids. The V gene end was trimmed by 4 bases and the J gene end by 9 bases; junction bases not matched to a gene: 11. Germline V gene lookup returns CDR1 SGHTA and CDR2 FQGNSA.

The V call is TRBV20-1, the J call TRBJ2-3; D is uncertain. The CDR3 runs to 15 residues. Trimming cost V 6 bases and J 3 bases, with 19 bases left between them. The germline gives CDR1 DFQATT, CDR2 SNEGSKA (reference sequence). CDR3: CSAPSPRERTDTQYF. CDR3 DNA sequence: TGCAGTGCGCCAAGTCCTAGGGAAAGAACAGATACGCAGTATTTT.

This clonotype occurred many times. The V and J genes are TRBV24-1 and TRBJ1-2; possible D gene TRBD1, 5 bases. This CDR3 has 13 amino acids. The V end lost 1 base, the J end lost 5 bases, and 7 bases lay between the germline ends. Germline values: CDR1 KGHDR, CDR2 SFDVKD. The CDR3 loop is CATSDFGGYGYTF. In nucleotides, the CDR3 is TGTGCCACCAGTGATTTTGGGGGTTATGGCTACACCTTC.